These T cell receptor beta chains were read from a single sample in a study of technical replicates of blood from a handful of donors. TCRdb's table, derived via immunoSEQ multiplex PCR, lists solely in-frame clones and lacks some. The sample holds fewer than 75,000 clones, roughly 88% seen once. The source material was PBMCs. The receptors come from a human donor in good health. Some clones in this sample may be carry-over from other donors' samples. CDR3s leave out the opening cysteine and the closing phenylalanine or tryptophan. A clone size is listed for some rows: how often the clone was seen (once, few, many), or a class if it is expanded.

clone size | V gene | CDR3 protein
NA | TRBV6-1 | ASRPGGSGRDEQY
NA | TRBV29-1 | SVETSGGSYEQY
NA | TRBV9 | ASISCDRGREQY
NA | TRBV5-4 | ASSLGLGQEFYGYT
NA | TRBV25-1 | ASSASAGRADTQY
NA | TRBV9 | ASSAEIGLAAYNEQF
NA | TRBV7-8 | ASSSLIAGSYEQY
few | TRBV7-3 | ASSILSGGPGEQF
NA | TRBV7-2 | ASSGLAGLGEQY
few | TRBV18 | ASSPMGGGTTDTQY
few | TRBV4-3 | ASSQGQNYGYT
NA | TRBV30 | APASRGGVDEQF
NA | TRBV7-2 | ASSLSENSI
few | TRBV6-6 | ASTGTGHNEQF
NA | TRBV13 | ASSLGISRYEQY
NA | TRBV5-1 | ASRDTNYEQY
NA | TRBV5-1 | ASSFRAPGEKLF
few | TRBV7-2 | ASSQASPRGNTQY
NA | TRBV4-1 | ASSQDGASLETQY
few | TRBV18 | ASSPATSRNTIY
NA | TRBV7-8 | ASSPLDTDYSNQPQH
NA | TRBV10-1 | ASSEARGGGHLLFSYNSPLH
NA | TRBV6-5 | ASSYSNSADEKLF
few | TRBV5-1 | ASSRWAGEGTEAF
NA | TRBV7-9 | ASSYLAATGELF
NA | TRBV19 | ASSWGLAGSGANVLT
NA | TRBV11-2 | ASSHTSGYEQY
NA | TRBV6-5 | ASGTSGRGEQF
NA | TRBV5-1 | ASSLFGTGEGEKLF
NA | TRBV7-2 | ASSLLQNNSPLH
NA | TRBV7-2 | ASSLGYQGTYEQY
NA | TRBV27 | ASSLPGQASSTDTQY
NA | TRBV5-6 | ASSLGRAETQY
once | TRBV4-2 | ASSQQTGSGNTIY
NA | TRBV18 | ASSPGSGLVDEQY
once | TRBV6-5 | ASSYLGAGGYT
NA | TRBV27 | ASSLFPSGTGTYEQY
NA | TRBV7-2 | ASSNNRVSEQY
NA | TRBV29-1 | SGGPGGFDGYT
NA | TRBV7-9 | ASSKRGGKESYEQY
NA | TRBV10-3 | AIRGTGVPYEQY
NA | TRBV18 | ASSPRGTESYEQY
NA | TRBV19 | ASKTGTGTYEQY
NA | TRBV7-2 | ASSRMLAGGITGELF
NA | TRBV5-1 | ASSQQGSGELF
NA | TRBV2 | ASRYDGGNTIY
once | TRBV9 | ASSANGAGVNEQF
NA | TRBV5-1 | ASSPGQGRGQSPLH
NA | TRBV5-8 | ASSTRTGNYGYT
NA | TRBV30 | ACLRGGNYGYT
once | TRBV2 | ASSLRLAGGNEQF
NA | TRBV19 | ASSIGGLENSPLH
few | TRBV30 | AWSRTRPNTEAF
once | TRBV6-5 | ASSYDRFGTQY
NA | TRBV27 | ASSGTGLPYGYT
NA | TRBV9 | ASSVSRGRETQY
NA | TRBV7-9 | ASSFDGTSGAISYEQY
NA | TRBV5-1 | ASSSRGDTQY
NA | TRBV7-9 | ASSFGGPTEAF